This TCR beta chain derives from a study of breast tumors, draining lymph nodes, adjacent tissues. The germline gives CDR1 SGHRS, CDR2 YFSETQ. The CDR3 is 13 amino acids. V lost 1 base, J lost 4 bases, and 8 bases lay in between. TCRdb analysed the multiplex PCR reads with MiXCR anew, one entry per CDR3 protein. The sample lists about 14,000 distinct CDR3 sequences, around three fifths occurring once. The study's findings and limits: Findings are consistent with lymph node origin and intratumoral expansion of most tumor T cells. Tumor TCR diversity was below lymph nodes but above nontumor tissue. Luminal-like breast cancer showed significantly greater tumor-nontumor repertoire similarity than basal-like breast cancer did. Tumor T cell lymph node origin was a supported hypothesis, not proven.

Relative to its sample, this clonotype is medium-sized (0.01 to 0.1%). The antigen is not known. Sequencing was done on a sample of tumor-adjacent breast tissue. This clonotype originated in a female donor with breast cancer. Some clones in this sample may be carry-over from other donors' samples. The V call is TRBV5-1, the J call TRBJ1-2; a possible D gene is TRBD1 (5 bases). The CDR3 protein is CASSLQGGYGYTF. CDR3 nucleotide sequence: TGCGCCAGCAGCTTGCAGGGAGGCTATGGCTACACCTTC.